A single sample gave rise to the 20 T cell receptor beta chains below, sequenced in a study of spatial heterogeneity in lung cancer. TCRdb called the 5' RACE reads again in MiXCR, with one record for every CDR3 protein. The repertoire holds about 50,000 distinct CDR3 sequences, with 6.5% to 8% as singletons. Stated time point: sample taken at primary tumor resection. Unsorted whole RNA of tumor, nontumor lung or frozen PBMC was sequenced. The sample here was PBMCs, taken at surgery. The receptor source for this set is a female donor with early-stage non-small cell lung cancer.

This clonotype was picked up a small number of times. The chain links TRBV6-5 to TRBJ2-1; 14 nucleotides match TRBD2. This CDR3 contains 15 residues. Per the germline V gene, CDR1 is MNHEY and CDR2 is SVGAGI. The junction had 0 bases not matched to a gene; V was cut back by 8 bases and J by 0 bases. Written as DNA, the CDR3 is TGTGCCAGCGGGACTAGCGGGAGCTCCTACAATGAGCAGTTCTTC. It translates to CASGTSGSSYNEQFF.

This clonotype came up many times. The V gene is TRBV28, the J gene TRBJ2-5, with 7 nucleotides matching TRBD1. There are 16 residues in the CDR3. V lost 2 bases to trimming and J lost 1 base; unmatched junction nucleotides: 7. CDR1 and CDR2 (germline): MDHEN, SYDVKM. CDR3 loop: CASSLPQTGPQETQYF. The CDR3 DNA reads TGTGCCAGCAGTTTACCCCAGACAGGGCCCCAAGAGACCCAGTACTTC.

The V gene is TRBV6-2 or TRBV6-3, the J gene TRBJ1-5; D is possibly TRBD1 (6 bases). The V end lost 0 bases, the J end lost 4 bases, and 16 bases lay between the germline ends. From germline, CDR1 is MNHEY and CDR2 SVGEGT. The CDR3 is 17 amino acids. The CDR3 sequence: CASSYSNFGGANQPQHF. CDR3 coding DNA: TGTGCCAGCAGTTACTCGAATTTCGGGGGCGCGAATCAGCCCCAGCATTTT.

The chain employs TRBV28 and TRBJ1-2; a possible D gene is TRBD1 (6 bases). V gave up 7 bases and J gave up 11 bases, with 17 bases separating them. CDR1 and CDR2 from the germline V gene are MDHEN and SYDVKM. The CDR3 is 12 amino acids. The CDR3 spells CASTWGAGGYTF. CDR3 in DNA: TGTGCCAGCACGTGGGGGGCCGGAGGGTACACCTTC.

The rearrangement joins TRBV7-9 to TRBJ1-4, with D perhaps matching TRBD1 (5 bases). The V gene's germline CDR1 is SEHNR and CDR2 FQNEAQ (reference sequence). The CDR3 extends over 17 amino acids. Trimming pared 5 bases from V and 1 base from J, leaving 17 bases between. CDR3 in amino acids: CASSPSLFQGTNEKLFF. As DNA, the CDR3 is TGTGCCAGCAGCCCCAGCCTTTTCCAGGGAACTAATGAAAAACTGTTTTTT.

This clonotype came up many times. For the CDR3, the DNA is TGTGCCAGCAGTGAAGAGGGACCGCCCTTGGGTCAGCCCCAGCATTTT. Translating gives CASSEEGPPLGQPQHF. The chain carries TRBV6-1 and TRBJ1-5, with a possible D match to TRBD1 (5 bases). Trimming cost V 1 base and J 6 bases, with 16 bases left between them. The germline V gene has CDR1 MNHNS and CDR2 SASEGT. The CDR3 runs 16 residues.

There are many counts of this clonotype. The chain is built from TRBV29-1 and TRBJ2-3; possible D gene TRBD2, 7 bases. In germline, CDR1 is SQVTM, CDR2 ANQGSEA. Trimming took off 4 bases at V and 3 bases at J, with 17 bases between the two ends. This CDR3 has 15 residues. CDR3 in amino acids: CSVGFLRGATDTQYF. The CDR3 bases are TGCAGCGTTGGGTTTTTACGGGGGGCGACAGATACGCAGTATTTT.

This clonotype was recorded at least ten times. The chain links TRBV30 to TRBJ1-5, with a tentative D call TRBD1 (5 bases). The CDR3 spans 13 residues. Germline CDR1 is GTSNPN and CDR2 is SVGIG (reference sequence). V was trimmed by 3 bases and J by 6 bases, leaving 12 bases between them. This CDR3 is CAWSREGSQPQHF. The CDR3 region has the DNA TGTGCCTGGAGCAGGGAGGGAAGTCAGCCCCAGCATTTT.

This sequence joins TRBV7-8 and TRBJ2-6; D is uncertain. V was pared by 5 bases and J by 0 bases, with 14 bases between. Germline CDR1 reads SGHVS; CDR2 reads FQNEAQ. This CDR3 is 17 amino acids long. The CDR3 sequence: CASSPTAPRSGANVLTF. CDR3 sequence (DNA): TGTGCCAGCAGCCCTACGGCGCCGCGCTCTGGGGCCAACGTCCTGACTTTC.

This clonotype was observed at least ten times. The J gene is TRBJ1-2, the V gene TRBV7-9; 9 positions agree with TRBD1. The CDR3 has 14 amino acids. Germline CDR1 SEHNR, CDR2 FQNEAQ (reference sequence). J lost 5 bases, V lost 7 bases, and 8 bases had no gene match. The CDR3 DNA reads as TGTGCCAGCAAAACACTACAGGGGGCATATGGCTACACCTTC. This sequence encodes CASKTLQGAYGYTF.

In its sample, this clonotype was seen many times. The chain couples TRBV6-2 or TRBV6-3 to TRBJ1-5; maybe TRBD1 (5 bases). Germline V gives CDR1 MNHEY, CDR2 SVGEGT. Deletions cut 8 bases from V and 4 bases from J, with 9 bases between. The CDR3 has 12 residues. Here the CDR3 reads CASGWGNQPQHF. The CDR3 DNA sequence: TGTGCCAGCGGGTGGGGGAATCAGCCCCAGCATTTT.

The CDR3 region is CASSYSRNQPQHF. The CDR3, as DNA: TGTGCCAGCAGTTACTCGAGAAATCAGCCCCAGCATTTT. The chain links TRBV6-2 or TRBV6-3 to TRBJ1-5; D call uncertain. The germline gives CDR1 MNHEY, CDR2 SVGEGT. The CDR3 runs 13 residues. V was shortened by 0 bases and J by 4 bases, with 4 bases between the two germline ends.

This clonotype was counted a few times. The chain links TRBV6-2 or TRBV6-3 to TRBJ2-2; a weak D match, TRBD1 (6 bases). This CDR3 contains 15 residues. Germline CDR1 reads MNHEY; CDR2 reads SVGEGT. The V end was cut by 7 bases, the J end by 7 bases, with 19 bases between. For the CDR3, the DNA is TGTGCCAGCATTTCGGACAGTTACCGACGCGGGGAGCTGTTTTTT. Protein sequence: CASISDSYRRGELFF.

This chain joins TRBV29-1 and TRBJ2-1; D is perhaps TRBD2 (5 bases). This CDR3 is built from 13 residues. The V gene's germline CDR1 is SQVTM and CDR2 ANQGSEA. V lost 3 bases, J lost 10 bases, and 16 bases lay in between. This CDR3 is CSVERVAGREQFF. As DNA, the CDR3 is TGCAGCGTTGAGAGAGTTGCGGGCCGGGAGCAGTTCTTC.

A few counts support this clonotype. CDR3 DNA sequence: TGTGCCAGCAGCCGACAGGGGTCAAATCAGCCCCAGCATTTT. Residues: CASSRQGSNQPQHF. The chain links TRBV5-4 to TRBJ1-5; 8 bases are a match to TRBD1. The CDR3 sequence is 14 residues long. V lost 4 bases, J lost 4 bases, and 4 bases stayed unmatched. Per the germline V gene, CDR1 is SGHNT and CDR2 is YYREEE (reference sequence).

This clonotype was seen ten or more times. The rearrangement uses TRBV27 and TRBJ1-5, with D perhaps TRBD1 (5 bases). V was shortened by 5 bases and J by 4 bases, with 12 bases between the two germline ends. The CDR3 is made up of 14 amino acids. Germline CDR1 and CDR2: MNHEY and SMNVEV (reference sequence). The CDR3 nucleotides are TGTGCCAGCAGTCTACAGGTAGGAAATCAGCCCCAGCATTTT. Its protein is CASSLQVGNQPQHF.

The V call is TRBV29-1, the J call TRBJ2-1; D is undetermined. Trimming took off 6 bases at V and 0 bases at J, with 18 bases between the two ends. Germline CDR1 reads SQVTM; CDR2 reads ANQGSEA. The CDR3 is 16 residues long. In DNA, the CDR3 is TGCAGCGTAGACGACACCTCCGGAAGCTCCTACAATGAGCAGTTCTTC. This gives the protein CSVDDTSGSSYNEQFF.

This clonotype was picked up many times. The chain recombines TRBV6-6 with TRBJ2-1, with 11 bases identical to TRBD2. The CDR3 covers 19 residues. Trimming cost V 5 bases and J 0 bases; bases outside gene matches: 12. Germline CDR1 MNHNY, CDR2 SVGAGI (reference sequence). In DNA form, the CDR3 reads TGTGCCAGCAGTCATCCCGGGACTAGCGGCCAGAGCTCCTACAATGAGCAGTTCTTC. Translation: CASSHPGTSGQSSYNEQFF.

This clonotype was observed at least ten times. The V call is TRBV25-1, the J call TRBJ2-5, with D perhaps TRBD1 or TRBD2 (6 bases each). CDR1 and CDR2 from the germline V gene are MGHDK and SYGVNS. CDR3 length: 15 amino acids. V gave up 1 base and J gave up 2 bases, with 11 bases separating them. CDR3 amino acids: CASSEWGAAQETQYF. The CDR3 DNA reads TGTGCCAGCAGTGAATGGGGGGCAGCTCAAGAGACCCAGTACTTC. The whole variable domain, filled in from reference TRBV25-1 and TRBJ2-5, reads EADIYQTPRYLVIGTGKKITLECSQTMGHDKMYWYQQDPGMELHLIHYSYGVNSTEKGDLSSESTVSRIRTEHFPLTLESARPSHTSQYLCASSEWGAAQETQYFGPGTRLLVL.

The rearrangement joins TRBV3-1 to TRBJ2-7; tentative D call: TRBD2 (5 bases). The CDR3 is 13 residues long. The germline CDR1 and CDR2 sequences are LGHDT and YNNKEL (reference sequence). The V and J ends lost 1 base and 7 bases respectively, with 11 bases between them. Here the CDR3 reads CASSQGSGWEQYF. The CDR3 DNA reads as TGTGCCAGCAGCCAAGGCAGCGGATGGGAGCAGTACTTC.